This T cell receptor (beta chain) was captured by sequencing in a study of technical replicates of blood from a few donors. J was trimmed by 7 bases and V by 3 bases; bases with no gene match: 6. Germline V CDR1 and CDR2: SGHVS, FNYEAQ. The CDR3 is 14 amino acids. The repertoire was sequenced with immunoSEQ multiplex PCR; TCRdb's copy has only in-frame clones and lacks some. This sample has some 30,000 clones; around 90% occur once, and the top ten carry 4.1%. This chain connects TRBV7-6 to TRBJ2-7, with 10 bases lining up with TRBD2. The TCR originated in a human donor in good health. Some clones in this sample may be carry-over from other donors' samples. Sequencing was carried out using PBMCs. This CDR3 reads CASSLSGGAGEQYF. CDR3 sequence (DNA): TGTGCCAGCAGCTTGAGCGGGGGGGCAGGGGAGCAGTACTTC.